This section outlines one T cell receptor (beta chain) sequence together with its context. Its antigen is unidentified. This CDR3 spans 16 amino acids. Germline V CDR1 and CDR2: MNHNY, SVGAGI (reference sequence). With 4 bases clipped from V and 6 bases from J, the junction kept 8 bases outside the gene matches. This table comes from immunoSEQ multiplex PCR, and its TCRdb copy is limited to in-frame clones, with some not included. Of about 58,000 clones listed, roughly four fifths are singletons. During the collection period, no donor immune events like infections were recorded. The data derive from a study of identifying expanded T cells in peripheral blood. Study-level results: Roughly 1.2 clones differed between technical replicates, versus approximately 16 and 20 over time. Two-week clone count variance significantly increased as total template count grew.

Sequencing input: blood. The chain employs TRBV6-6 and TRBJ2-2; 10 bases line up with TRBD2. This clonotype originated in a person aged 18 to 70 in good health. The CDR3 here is CASSSMGLAKAGELFF. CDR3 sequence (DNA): TGTGCCAGCAGTTCAATGGGACTAGCGAAGGCCGGGGAGCTGTTTTTT.